Here is one T cell receptor beta chain with its context. Its antigen remains undetermined. A read error may be the cause here, since a much bigger clone is one base away. Via the germline V gene, CDR1 is MNHNS and CDR2 SASEGT. From the cysteine up to the phenylalanine, the CDR3 has a length of 15 residues. Kept here is only the CDR3 DNA, which spans 45 bases and is read in frame from base 1. Relative to germline, V is missing 7 bases and J is missing 4 bases, with 12 bases of the junction outside any gene match. The source of the sample is a study of T cells in Graves' hyperthyroidism and ophthalmopathy (dated by TCRdb to between 2017 and 2020). With respect to the entire study: Peripheral blood samples were taken at initial diagnosis, before any treatment was given. An independent validation cohort of 18 to 20 hyperthyroidism patients and 15 or so patients who later progressed to ophthalmopathy tested prospective prediction of ophthalmopathy. The paper describes TCR Vbeta CDR3 sequencing of about 140 peripheral blood samples, made up of roughly 45 ophthalmopathy patients, 70 to 80 hyperthyroidism patients and 17 progressor patients. Thyroid tissue and blood T-cell repertoires from six Graves' hyperthyroidism patients were also compared in the study. To identify TCR V-J signatures that set the groups apart, the researchers used a discovery cohort of 100 patients, made up of about 44 with Graves' ophthalmopathy and 57 with stable Graves' hyperthyroidism. After sampling, hyperthyroidism patients received methimazole starting at 30 mg daily, and ophthalmopathy patients received high-dose intravenous methylprednisolone. The 100 or so discovery patients were randomly divided into training and test sets at a 7:3 ratio. The study at large found these results: In cross-validation, a model built on a 13 V-J signature told ophthalmopathy apart from stable hyperthyroidism with 87.88% sensitivity and around 83% specificity, and in testing the same model reached 80%/75%. Sample size was not statistically predetermined, and blinding of investigators to group allocation was not performed. Most expanded thyroid clonotypes (frequency above 0.001) were also found in blood, which suggests that blood repertoires may mirror thyroid immune responses. In validation, progression to ophthalmopathy was predicted by the model with about 70% sensitivity and 72% to 80% specificity, a median of approximately 6.5 months before onset.

The TCR beta CDR3 regions were amplified from the RNA transcripts. For the first round of RT-PCR on the TCR CDR3, the HTBI primer set was used together with the Qiagen OneStep RT-PCR kit. A second multiplex PCR round built the libraries, followed by size selection and purification. Libraries were sequenced paired-end with 100 bp reads on an Illumina HiSeq2000. The paper's data handling went like this. Raw data were processed with SOAPnuke, discarding reads with adapters, uncalled bases, mean Phred below 15, or no exact constant-primer or identifier match. COPE v1.2.5 was used to merge the high-quality paired reads, and each unique nucleotide sequence was defined as a clonotype. MiTCR v1.1 was used to align clonotypes to the IMGT TRBV, TRBD and TRBJ reference segments. The analysis was restricted to V-J combinations with a frequency above 0.0001, which together covered roughly 99% of the repertoires. The TCS score was defined as F50 (clonal expansion) divided by E x V (chaos), with BLOSUM62-based TCRdist calculated between CDR3 peptides within each V-J. Welch's t-statistics and random forest reduced approximately 520 V-J features to 13, which were used in a naive Bayes classifier (R e1071). TCRdb reworked the public reads: Q25 trimming with fastp, MiXCR clone assembly, productive beta chains retained. Records with the same CDR3 protein are collapsed into one entry carrying the most frequent genes and DNA. TCRdb's processing, not the study's, gives the V and J calls here. The sample records approximately 430,000 distinct CDR3 sequences, 15% to 17% of which are singletons. Over 7.5% of the sample lies in the top ten.

Graves' hyperthyroidism was defined as stable when no progression to ophthalmopathy occurred over 18 months of follow-up. Hyperthyroidism patients were newly diagnosed, with disease duration under 2 months, and aged 18 to 65 years. Any patient with an uncontrolled infection, another autoimmune disease, pregnancy or lactation was excluded. Diagnoses were based on clinical symptoms, serum thyroxine and TRAb, thyroid ultrasound and orbital computed tomography. Ficoll-Paque density gradient centrifugation was used to isolate PBMCs from around 10 ml of fresh peripheral blood. Total RNA was extracted with Trizol reagent, and quality was checked on an Agilent 2100 Bioanalyzer.

Sequenced input: blood. The sequence was obtained from a woman between 18 and 29 years old with Graves' hyperthyroidism. The receptor chain draws on TRBV6-1 and TRBJ1-2, and TRBD1 aligns with 7 junction nucleotides. In nucleotide form, the sequence is TGTGCCAGCATCGCCACGGACAGGTCTTTCTATGGCTACACCTTC. Its translation reads: CASIATDRSFYGYTF.